This TCR beta chain originates from a study of blood T cell repertoires in COVID-19. Across the whole study: Sources were T cells, B-cell-depleted T cells, or PBMCs; the material itself was cDNA or gDNA.

In the authors' methods: From reference gene primer amplification, estimates of nucleated cell counts were derived. Generated by immunoSEQ multiplex PCR, the TCRdb table keeps only in-frame clones and is missing some. Clone size and V and J calls were adopted from that table, with D and trimming inferred from the DNA. The sample contains 250,000 to 350,000 clones, 75% to 90% of which appear only once. This CDR3 is built from 15 residues. V lost 0 bases and J 2 bases, leaving 8 bases between the germline ends. Looked up from germline, CDR1 is MGHRA and CDR2 is YSYEKL. Material for sequencing was peripheral blood. The sequence came from a man in his thirties or forties with acute or convalescent COVID-19. The genes are TRBV4-1 and TRBJ2-1; D is perhaps TRBD2 (6 bases). The CDR3 nucleotides are TGCGCCAGCAGCCAAGACGGCGGGACCTACAATGAGCAGTTCTTC. It encodes CASSQDGGTYNEQFF.